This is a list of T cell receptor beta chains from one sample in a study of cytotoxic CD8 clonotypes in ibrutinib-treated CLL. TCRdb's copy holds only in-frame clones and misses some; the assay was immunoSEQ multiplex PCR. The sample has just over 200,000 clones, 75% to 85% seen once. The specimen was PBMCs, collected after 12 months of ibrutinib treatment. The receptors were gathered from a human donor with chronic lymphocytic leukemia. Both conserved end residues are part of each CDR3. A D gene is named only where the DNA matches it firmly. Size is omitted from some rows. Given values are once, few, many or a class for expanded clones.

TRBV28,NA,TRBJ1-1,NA,CASSPPFGGRRGTEAFF,TGTGCCAGCAGTCCCCCGTTTGGGGGGCGGCGAGGCACTGAAGCTTTCTTT
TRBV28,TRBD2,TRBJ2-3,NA,CASSLGFTSGRSDTQYF,TGTGCCAGCAGTTTGGGTTTTACTAGCGGGAGGTCAGATACGCAGTATTTT
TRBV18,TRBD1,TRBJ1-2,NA,CASSPMNQGGNYGYTF,TGTGCCAGCTCACCGATGAACCAGGGGGGTAACTATGGCTACACCTTC
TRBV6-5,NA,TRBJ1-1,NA,CASTFGQMNTEAFF,TGTGCCAGCACCTTCGGTCAGATGAACACTGAAGCTTTCTTT
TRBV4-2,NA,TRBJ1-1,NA,CASSQVSWAQNTEAFF,TGTGCCAGCAGCCAAGTGAGCTGGGCCCAGAACACTGAAGCTTTCTTT
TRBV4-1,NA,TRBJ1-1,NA,CASSQESGKNTEAFF,TGCGCCAGCAGCCAAGAATCGGGGAAGAACACTGAAGCTTTCTTT
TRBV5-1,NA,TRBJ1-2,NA,CASSLDPQVAGYTF,TGCGCCAGCAGCTTGGATCCACAGGTCGCTGGCTACACCTTC
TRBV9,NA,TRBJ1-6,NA,CASSVGPTLTDSPLHF,TGTGCCAGCAGCGTAGGTCCGACATTGACAGATTCACCCCTCCACTTT
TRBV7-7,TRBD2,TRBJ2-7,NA,CASSPRLAGGRTAPDEQYF,TGTGCTAGCAGCCCTCGTCTAGCGGGAGGTCGTACGGCCCCGGACGAGCAGTACTTC
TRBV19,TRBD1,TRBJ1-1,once,CASRGQANTEAFF,TGTGCCAGCCGGGGACAGGCGAACACTGAAGCTTTCTTT
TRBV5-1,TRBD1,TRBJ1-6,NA,CASSPLPGQVPNSPLHF,TGCGCCAGCAGCCCACTCCCGGGACAGGTACCAAATTCACCCCTCCACTTT
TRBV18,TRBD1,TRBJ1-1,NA,CASSPRTGEEAFF,TGTGCCAGCTCACCACGGACAGGGGAAGAAGCTTTCTTT